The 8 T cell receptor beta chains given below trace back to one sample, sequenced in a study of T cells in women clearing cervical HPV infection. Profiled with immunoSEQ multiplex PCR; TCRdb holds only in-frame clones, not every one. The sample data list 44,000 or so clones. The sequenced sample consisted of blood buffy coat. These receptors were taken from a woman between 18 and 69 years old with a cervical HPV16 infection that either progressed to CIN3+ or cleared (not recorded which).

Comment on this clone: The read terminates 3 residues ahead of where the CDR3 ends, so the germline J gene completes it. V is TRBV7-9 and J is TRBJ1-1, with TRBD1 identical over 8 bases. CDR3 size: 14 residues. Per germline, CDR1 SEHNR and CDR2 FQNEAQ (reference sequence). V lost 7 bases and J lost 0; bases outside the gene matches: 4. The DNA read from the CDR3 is TGTGCCAGCAACCCAGGGGGCATGAACACTGAA. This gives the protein CASNPGGMNTE. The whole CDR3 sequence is CASNPGGMNTEAFF. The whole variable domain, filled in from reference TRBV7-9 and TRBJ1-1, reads DTGVSQNPRHKITKRGQNVTFRCDPISEHNRLYWYRQTLGQGPEFLTYFQNEAQLEKSRLLSDRFSAERPKGSFSTLEIQRTEQGDSAMYLCASNPGGMNTEAFFGQGTRLTVV.

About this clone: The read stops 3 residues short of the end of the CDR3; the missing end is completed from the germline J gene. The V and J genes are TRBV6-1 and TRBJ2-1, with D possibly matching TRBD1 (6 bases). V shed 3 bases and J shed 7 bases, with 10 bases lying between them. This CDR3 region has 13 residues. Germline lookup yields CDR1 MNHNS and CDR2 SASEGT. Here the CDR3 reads CASSEIRGNEQFF. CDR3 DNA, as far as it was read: TGTGCCAGCAGTGAGATTAGGGGGAATGAG.

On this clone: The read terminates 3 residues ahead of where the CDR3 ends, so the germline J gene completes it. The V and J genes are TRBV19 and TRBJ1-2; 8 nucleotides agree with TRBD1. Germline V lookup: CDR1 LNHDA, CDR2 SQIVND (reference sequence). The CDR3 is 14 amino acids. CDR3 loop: CASSIRDRYNDYTF. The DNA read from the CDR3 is TGTGCCAGTAGTATACGGGACAGGTACAATGAC.

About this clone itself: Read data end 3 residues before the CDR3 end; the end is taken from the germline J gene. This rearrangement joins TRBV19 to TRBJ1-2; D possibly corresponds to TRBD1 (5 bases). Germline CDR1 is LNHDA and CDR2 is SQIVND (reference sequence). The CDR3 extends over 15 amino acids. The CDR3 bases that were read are TGTGCCAGTAGTTCCACGCTAGCGGGGGGGGATGAC. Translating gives CASSSTLAGGDD. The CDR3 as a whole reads CASSSTLAGGDDYTF.

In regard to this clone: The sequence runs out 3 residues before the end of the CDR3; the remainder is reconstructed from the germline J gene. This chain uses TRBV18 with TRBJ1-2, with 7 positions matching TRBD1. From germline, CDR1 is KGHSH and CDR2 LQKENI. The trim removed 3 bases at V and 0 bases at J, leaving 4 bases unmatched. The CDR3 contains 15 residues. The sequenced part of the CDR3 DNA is TGTGCCAGCTCACCGAGGACAGGTACTAACTATGGC. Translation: CASSPRTGTNYG. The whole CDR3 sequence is CASSPRTGTNYGYTF.

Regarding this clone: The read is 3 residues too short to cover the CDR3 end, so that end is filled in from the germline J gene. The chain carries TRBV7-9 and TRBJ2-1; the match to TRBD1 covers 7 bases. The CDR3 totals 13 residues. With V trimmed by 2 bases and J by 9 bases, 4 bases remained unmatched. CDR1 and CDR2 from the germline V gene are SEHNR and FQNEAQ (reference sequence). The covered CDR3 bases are TGTGCCAGCAGCTTACAAAACAGGGGTGAG. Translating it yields CASSLQNRGE. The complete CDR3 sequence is CASSLQNRGEQFF.

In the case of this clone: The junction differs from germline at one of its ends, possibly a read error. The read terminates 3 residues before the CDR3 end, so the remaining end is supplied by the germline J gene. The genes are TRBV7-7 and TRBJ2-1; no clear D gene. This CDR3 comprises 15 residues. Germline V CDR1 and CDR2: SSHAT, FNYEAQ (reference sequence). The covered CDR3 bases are TGTGCTAGCAGCCCCTCGGTGGGTAGCAGAAATGAG. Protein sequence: CASSPSVGSRNE. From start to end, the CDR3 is CASSPSVGSRNEQFF.

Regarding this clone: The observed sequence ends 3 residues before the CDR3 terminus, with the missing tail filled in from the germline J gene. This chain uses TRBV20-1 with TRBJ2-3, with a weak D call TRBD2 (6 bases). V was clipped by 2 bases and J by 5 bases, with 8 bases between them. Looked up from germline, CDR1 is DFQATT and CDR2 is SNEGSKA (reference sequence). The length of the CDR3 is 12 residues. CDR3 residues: CSARLSGDTQYF. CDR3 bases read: TGCAGTGCTAGACTTAGCGGAGATACG.